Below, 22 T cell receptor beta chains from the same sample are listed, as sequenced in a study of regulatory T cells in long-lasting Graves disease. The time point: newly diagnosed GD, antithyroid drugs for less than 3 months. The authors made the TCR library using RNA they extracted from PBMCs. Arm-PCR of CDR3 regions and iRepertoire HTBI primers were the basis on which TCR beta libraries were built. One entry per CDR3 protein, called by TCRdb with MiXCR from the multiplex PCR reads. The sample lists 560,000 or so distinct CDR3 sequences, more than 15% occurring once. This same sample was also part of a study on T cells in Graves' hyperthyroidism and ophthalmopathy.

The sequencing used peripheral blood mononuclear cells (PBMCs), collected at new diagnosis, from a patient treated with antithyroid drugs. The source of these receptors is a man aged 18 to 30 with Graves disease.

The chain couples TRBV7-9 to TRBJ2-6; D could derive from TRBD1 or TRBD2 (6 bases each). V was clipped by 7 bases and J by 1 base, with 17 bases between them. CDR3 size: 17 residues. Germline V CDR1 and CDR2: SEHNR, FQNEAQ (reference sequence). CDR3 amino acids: CASTPEGGRSGANVLTF. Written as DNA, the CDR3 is TGTGCCAGCACCCCGGAAGGGGGGCGGTCTGGGGCCAACGTCCTGACTTTC.

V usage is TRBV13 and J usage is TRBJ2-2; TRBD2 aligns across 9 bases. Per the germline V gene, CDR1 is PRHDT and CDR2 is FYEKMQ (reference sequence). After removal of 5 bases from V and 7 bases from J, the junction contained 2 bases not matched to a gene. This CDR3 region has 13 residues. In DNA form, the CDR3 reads TGTGCCAGCAGCGCGCGGGGGGGCGGGGAGCTGTTTTTT. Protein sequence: CASSARGGGELFF. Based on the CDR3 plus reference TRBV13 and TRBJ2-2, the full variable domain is AAGVIQSPRHLIKEKRETATLKCYPIPRHDTVYWYQQGPGQDPQFLISFYEKMQSDKGSIPDRFSAQQFSDYHSELNMSSLELGDSALYFCASSARGGGELFFGEGSRLTVL.

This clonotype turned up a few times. The CDR3 protein is CASGLGVGEAFF. The CDR3 DNA is TGTGCTAGTGGTTTGGGAGTGGGGGAAGCTTTCTTT. The V call is TRBV12-5, the J call TRBJ1-1; D ambiguous. Germline CDR1 is LGHNT and CDR2 is FRNRAP. The CDR3 sequence is 12 residues long. Trimming left V 1 base short and J 8 bases short, with 8 bases between.

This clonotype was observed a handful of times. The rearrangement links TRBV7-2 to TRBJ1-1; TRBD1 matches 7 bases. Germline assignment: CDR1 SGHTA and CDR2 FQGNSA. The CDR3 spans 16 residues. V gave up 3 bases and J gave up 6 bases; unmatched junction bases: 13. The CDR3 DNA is TGTGCCAGCAGCTTGTCGGGGGGACAGACCAGACCTGAAGCTTTCTTT. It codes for CASSLSGGQTRPEAFF.

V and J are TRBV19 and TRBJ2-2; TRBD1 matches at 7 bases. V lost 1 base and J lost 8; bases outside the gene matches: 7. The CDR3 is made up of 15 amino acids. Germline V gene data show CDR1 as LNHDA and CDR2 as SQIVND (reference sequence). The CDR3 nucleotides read TGTGCCAGTAGTATAGGCCCTGACAGGGCTGGGGAGCTGTTTTTT. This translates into CASSIGPDRAGELFF.

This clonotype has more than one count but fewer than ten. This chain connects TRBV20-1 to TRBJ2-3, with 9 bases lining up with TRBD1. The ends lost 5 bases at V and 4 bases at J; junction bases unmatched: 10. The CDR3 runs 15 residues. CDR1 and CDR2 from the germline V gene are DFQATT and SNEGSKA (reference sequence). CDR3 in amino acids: CSAATRDREADTQYF. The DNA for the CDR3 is TGCAGTGCTGCTACTCGGGACAGGGAGGCAGATACGCAGTATTTT.

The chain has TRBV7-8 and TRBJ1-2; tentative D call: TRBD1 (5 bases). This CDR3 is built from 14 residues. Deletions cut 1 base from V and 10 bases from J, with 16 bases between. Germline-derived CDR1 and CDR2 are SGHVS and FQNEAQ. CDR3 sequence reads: CASSLDLVKGAYTF. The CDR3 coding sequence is TGTGCCAGCAGCTTAGATCTGGTCAAAGGGGCCTACACCTTC.

CDR3 residues: CASSPGTPFIEQFF. The CDR3 region has the DNA TGTGCCAGCTCACCGGGGACTCCATTTATTGAGCAGTTCTTC. This chain links TRBV18 with TRBJ2-1; possibly TRBD2 for D (6 bases). The CDR3 runs to 14 residues. Trimming cost V 3 bases and J 9 bases, with 15 bases left between them. CDR1 KGHSH and CDR2 LQKENI come from the germline V gene.

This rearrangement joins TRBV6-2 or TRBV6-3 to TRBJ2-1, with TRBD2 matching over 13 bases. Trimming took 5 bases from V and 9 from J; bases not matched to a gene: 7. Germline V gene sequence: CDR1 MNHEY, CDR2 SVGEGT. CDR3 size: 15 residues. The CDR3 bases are TGTGCCAGCAGTCGGACTAGCGGGAGAAAGGTTGAGCAGTTCTTC. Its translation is CASSRTSGRKVEQFF.

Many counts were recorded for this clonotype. CDR3 loop: CASSGGGISYNEQFF. The CDR3 nucleotides read TGTGCCAGCAGTGGGGGAGGGATCTCCTACAATGAGCAGTTCTTC. This chain connects TRBV12-3 or TRBV12-4 to TRBJ2-1; 7 nucleotides agree with TRBD2. Unmatched junction bases numbered 4, after V lost 5 bases and J lost 0 bases. This CDR3 has 15 amino acids.

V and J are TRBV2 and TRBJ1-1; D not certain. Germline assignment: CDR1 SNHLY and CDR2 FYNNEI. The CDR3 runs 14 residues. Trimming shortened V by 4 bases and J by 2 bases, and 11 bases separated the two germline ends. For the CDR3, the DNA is TGTGCCAGCAGTGTGCCAGTCGTAAACACTGAAGCTTTCTTT. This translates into CASSVPVVNTEAFF.

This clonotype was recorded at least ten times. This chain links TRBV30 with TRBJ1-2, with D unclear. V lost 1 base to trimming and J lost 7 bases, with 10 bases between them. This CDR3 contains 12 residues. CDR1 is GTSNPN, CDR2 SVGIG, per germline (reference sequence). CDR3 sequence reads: CAWSASGIGYTF. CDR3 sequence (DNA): TGTGCCTGGAGTGCGTCGGGTATTGGCTACACCTTC.

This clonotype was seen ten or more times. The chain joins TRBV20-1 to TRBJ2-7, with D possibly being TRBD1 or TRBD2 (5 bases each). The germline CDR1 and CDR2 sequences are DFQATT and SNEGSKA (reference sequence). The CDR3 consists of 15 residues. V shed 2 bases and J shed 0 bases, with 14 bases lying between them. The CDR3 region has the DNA TGCAGTGCTAGAAGCCGGGACGGCTTCTCCTACGAGCAGTACTTC. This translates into CSARSRDGFSYEQYF.

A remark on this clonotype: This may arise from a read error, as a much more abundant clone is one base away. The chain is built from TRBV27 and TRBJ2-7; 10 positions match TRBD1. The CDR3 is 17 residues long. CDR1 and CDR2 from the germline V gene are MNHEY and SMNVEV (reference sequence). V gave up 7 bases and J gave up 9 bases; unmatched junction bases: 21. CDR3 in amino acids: CASIPPMGQGLYQSQYF. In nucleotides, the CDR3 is TGTGCCAGCATTCCCCCAATGGGACAGGGGCTTTACCAATCGCAGTACTTC.

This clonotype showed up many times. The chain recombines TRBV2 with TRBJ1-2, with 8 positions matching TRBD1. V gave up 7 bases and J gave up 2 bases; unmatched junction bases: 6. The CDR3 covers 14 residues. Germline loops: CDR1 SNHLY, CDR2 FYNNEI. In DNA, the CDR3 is TGTGCCAGCAACCGGGACAGGAGCAACTATGGCTACACCTTC. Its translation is CASNRDRSNYGYTF. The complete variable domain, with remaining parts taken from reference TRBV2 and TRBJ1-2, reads EPEVTQTPSHQVTQMGQEVILRCVPISNHLYFYWYRQILGQKVEFLVSFYNNEISEKSEIFDDQFSVERPDGSNFTLKIRSTKLEDSAMYFCASNRDRSNYGYTFGSGTRLTVV.

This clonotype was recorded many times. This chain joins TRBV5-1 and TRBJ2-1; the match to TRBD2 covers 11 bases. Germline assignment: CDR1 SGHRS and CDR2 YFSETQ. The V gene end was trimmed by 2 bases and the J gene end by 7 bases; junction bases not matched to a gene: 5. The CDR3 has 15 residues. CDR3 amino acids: CASSLTSGSRNEQFF. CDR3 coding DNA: TGCGCCAGCAGCTTAACTAGCGGGAGTAGGAATGAGCAGTTCTTC.

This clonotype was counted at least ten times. CDR3 region: CASSEVGRYNEQFF. The CDR3 region has the DNA TGTGCCAGCAGTGAAGTTGGGCGGTACAATGAGCAGTTCTTC. The V gene is TRBV2, the J gene TRBJ2-1, with D unresolved. The CDR3 extends over 14 amino acids. CDR1 is SNHLY and CDR2 is FYNNEI in the germline V gene. V was trimmed by 1 base and J by 4 bases, leaving 8 bases between them.

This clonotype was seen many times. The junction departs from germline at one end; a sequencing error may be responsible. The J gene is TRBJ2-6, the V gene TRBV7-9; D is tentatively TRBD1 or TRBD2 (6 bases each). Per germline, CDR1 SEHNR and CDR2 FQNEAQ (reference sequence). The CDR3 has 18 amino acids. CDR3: CASNGGTSLRSGANVLTF. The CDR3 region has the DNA TGTGCCAGCAACGGCGGGACAAGCCTCCGCTCTGGGGCCAACGTCCTAACTTTC.

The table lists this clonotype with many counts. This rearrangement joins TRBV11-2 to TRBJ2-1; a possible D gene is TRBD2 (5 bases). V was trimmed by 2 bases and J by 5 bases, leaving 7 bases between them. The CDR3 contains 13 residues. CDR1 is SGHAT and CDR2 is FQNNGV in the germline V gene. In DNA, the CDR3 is TGTGCCAGCAGCTTAATCGGGGACAATGAGCAGTTCTTC. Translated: CASSLIGDNEQFF.

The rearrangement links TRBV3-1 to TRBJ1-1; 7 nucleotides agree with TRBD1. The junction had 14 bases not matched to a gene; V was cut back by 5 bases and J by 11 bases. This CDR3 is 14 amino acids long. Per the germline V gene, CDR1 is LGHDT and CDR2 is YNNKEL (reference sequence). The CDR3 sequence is CASSSTRQGVHAFF. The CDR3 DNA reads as TGTGCCAGCAGCTCAACCCGACAGGGAGTGCATGCTTTCTTT.

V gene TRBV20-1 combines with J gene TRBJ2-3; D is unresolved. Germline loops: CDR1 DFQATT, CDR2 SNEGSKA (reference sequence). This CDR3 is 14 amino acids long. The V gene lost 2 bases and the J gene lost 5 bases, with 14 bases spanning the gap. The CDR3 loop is CSARRGPSGDTQYF. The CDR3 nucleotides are TGCAGTGCTAGACGAGGACCGTCGGGAGATACGCAGTATTTT.

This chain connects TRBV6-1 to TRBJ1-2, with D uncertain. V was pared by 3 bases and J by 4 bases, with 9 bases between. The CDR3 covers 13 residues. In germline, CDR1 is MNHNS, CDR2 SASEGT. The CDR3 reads CASSDTVRYGYTF. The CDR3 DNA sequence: TGTGCCAGCAGTGATACAGTTCGCTATGGCTACACCTTC.